Following are 30 T cell receptor beta chains from one sample sequenced in a study of T cell responses to AZD1222 COVID-19 vaccine. Sequencing was performed with immunoSEQ multiplex PCR; in TCRdb, only in-frame clones are kept and a portion is missing. Of around 100,000 clones in the sample, more than 70% were seen once. Sequencing was performed on peripheral blood, taken 28 days after the second AZD1222 dose. These receptors were collected from an adult who received the AZD1222 COVID-19 vaccine.

V usage is TRBV5-6 and J usage is TRBJ1-1; 7 bases are shared with TRBD1. This CDR3 contains 13 residues. Germline assignment: CDR1 SGHDT and CDR2 YYEEEE. V lost 6 bases and J lost 8; bases outside the gene matches: 10. The CDR3 protein is CASNWGQTQEAFF. The CDR3 DNA reads as TGTGCCAGCAACTGGGGACAGACTCAAGAAGCTTTCTTT.

V gene TRBV5-1 combines with J gene TRBJ1-2, with unresolved D. With 0 bases removed from V and 0 bases from J, the gap between germline ends came to 15 bases. This CDR3 comprises 17 residues. CDR1 and CDR2 (germline): SGHRS, YFSETQ. The CDR3 coding sequence is TGCGCCAGCAGCTTGGCTCGCTTGGACGGGACTAACTATGGCTACACCTTC. Translating it yields CASSLARLDGTNYGYTF. The full variable domain, in which reference TRBV5-1 and TRBJ1-2 provide the parts outside the CDR3, is KAGVTQTPRYLIKTRGQQVTLSCSPISGHRSVSWYQQTPGQGLQFLFEYFSETQRNKGNFPGRFSGRQFSNSRSEMNVSTLELGDSALYLCASSLARLDGTNYGYTFGSGTRLTVV.

The CDR3 sequence is CASSLLGGYSNQPQHF. CDR3 DNA: TGTGCCAGCAGTTTATTGGGGGGTTATAGCAATCAGCCCCAGCATTTT. V and J are TRBV27 and TRBJ1-5; possible D gene TRBD1, 5 bases. V was cut by 1 base and J by 0 bases, with 10 bases left in between. The CDR3 is 16 residues long. Germline V gene data show CDR1 as MNHEY and CDR2 as SMNVEV (reference sequence).

The V call is TRBV7-6, the J call TRBJ2-3; no firm D call. Germline loops: CDR1 SGHVS, CDR2 FNYEAQ. The germline V and J ends were trimmed by 1 base and 2 bases, with 16 bases remaining between them. The CDR3 is 17 residues long. For the CDR3, the DNA is TGTGCCAGCAGCTTAGATCCGAGGATGCGAGACACAGATACGCAGTATTTT. This translates into CASSLDPRMRDTDTQYF.

This clone came up once. The gene calls are TRBV7-8 and TRBJ2-7, with TRBD2 matching 7 bases. From germline, CDR1 is SGHVS and CDR2 FQNEAQ. The junction had 7 bases not matched to a gene; V was cut back by 3 bases and J by 2 bases. The CDR3 has 15 amino acids. CDR3 sequence: CASSFTASGTYEQYF. The CDR3 DNA reads TGTGCCAGCAGCTTTACGGCTAGCGGAACCTACGAGCAGTACTTC.

A single count supports this clone. The rearrangement joins TRBV9 to TRBJ2-1, with a weak D call TRBD1 (5 bases). The CDR3 covers 15 residues. Deletions cut 0 bases from V and 7 bases from J, with 14 bases between. CDR1 is SGDLS and CDR2 is YYNGEE in the germline V gene. In DNA, the CDR3 is TGTGCCAGCAGCGTAGGGGTTAGTGGGGCTAATGAGCAGTTCTTC. This translates into CASSVGVSGANEQFF. Supplemented by reference TRBV9 and TRBJ2-1, the full variable domain reads DSGVTQTPKHLITATGQRVTLRCSPRSGDLSVYWYQQSLDQGLQFLIQYYNGEERAKGNILERFSAQQFPDLHSELNLSSLELGDSALYFCASSVGVSGANEQFFGPGTRLTVL.

The rearrangement joins TRBV3-1 (or the pseudogene TRBV3-2) to TRBJ1-1; D might be TRBD1 (5 bases). The CDR3 extends over 13 amino acids. Per germline, CDR1 LGHDT and CDR2 YNNKEL (reference sequence). Trimming cost V 5 bases and J 6 bases, with 13 bases left between them. As DNA, the CDR3 is TGTGCCAGCAGCACCCGTGCGGGGGCTGAAGCTTTCTTT. This sequence encodes CASSTRAGAEAFF.

J is TRBJ1-2 and V is TRBV29-1; D might be TRBD1 (5 bases). V lost 0 bases, J lost 6 bases, and 11 bases lay in between. The CDR3 is 13 amino acids. Looked up from germline, CDR1 is SQVTM and CDR2 is ANQGSEA. In nucleotides, the CDR3 is TGCAGCGTTGAAGATTCGGGGGTGAATGGCTACACCTTC. Residues: CSVEDSGVNGYTF.

The chain uses TRBV7-2 and TRBJ1-2; D possibly corresponds to TRBD1 (6 bases). The length of the CDR3 is 16 residues. Germline assignment: CDR1 SGHTA and CDR2 FQGNSA. Trimming cost V 3 bases and J 1 base, with 15 bases left between them. In DNA form, the CDR3 reads TGTGCCAGCAGCTTCAGGGGTCGCCGACTTAACTATGGCTACACCTTC. This translates into CASSFRGRRLNYGYTF.

The rearrangement links TRBV7-3 to TRBJ1-1; D remains ambiguous. V lost 0 bases and J lost 4, with 9 bases in between. Germline-derived CDR1 and CDR2 are SGHTA and FQGTGA. The CDR3 length is 14 residues. CDR3 nucleotide sequence: TGTGCCAGCAGCTTAACCCGGTTATCCACTGAAGCTTTCTTT. Translating gives CASSLTRLSTEAFF.

This clone came up a few times. The J gene is TRBJ2-7, the V gene TRBV12-5, with TRBD1 matching 11 bases. CDR3 length equals 14 residues. Germline loops: CDR1 LGHNT, CDR2 FRNRAP. Unmatched junction bases numbered 7, after V lost 6 bases and J lost 6 bases. This chain's CDR3 is CASGPGQGAGEQYF. Here the CDR3 DNA reads TGTGCTAGTGGCCCCGGACAGGGGGCTGGCGAGCAGTACTTC.

The chain uses TRBV18 and TRBJ1-1, with D uncertain. Trimming stripped 5 bases from V and 8 bases from J, with 15 bases between. The CDR3 has 13 amino acids. The germline CDR1 and CDR2 sequences are KGHSH and LQKENI. The CDR3 sequence: CASSRGRTEEAFF. Here the CDR3 DNA reads TGTGCCAGCTCAAGAGGGCGGACGGAGGAAGCTTTCTTT.

The rearrangement joins TRBV10-1 to TRBJ2-7, with 9 bases matching TRBD2. The CDR3 consists of 14 residues. Germline assignment: CDR1 WNHNN and CDR2 SYGVQD (reference sequence). Unmatched junction bases numbered 8, after V lost 6 bases and J lost 5 bases. The CDR3 region is CASSQGLAFHEQYF. The CDR3 nucleotides are TGCGCCAGCAGCCAGGGACTAGCATTCCACGAGCAGTACTTC.

The chain uses TRBV19 and TRBJ1-2, with unresolved D. CDR1 is LNHDA, CDR2 SQIVND, per germline (reference sequence). The V gene lost 5 bases and the J gene lost 3 bases, with 10 bases spanning the gap. CDR3 length: 13 amino acids. The CDR3, as DNA: TGTGCCAGTAGTTTCGGCTTAGACTATGGCTACACCTTC. Its protein product is CASSFGLDYGYTF.

The V call is TRBV28, the J call TRBJ1-2, with D perhaps matching TRBD1 (5 bases). The CDR3 is made up of 12 amino acids. Trimming took off 5 bases at V and 8 bases at J, with 12 bases between the two ends. Germline CDR1 is MDHEN and CDR2 is SYDVKM. The CDR3: CASSANRGGYTF. CDR3 bases: TGTGCCAGCAGTGCCAATAGGGGCGGCTACACCTTC.

The J gene is TRBJ2-7, the V gene TRBV7-8, with TRBD1 matching 8 bases. The CDR3 length is 15 residues. Germline V gene data show CDR1 as SGHVS and CDR2 as FQNEAQ. J was trimmed by 3 bases and V by 1 base; bases with no gene match: 5. For the CDR3, the DNA is TGTGCCAGCAGCTTAGTGGGACAGGCGAACTACGAGCAGTACTTC. Its protein product is CASSLVGQANYEQYF.

This chain connects TRBV12-3 or TRBV12-4 to TRBJ1-2; tentatively, D is TRBD1 (5 bases). Deletions cut 6 bases from V and 2 bases from J, with 10 bases between. CDR3 size: 13 residues. This CDR3 reads CASSPGQNYGYTF. The CDR3 DNA reads as TGTGCCAGCAGCCCCGGACAAAACTATGGCTACACCTTC.

The J gene is TRBJ2-5, the V gene TRBV6-2 or TRBV6-3; TRBD2 is a possible D gene (7 bases). Germline CDR1 is MNHEY and CDR2 is SVGEGT. V was clipped by 5 bases and J by 5 bases, with 12 bases between them. CDR3 size: 13 residues. In DNA form, the CDR3 reads TGTGCCAGCAGTAACGGGGGGCCGGAGACCCAGTACTTC. Translation: CASSNGGPETQYF.

This clone was observed once. The chain links TRBV5-1 to TRBJ1-1; 7 bases fit TRBD1. J gave up 1 base and V 6 bases, and 9 bases lay outside the gene matches. There are 15 residues in the CDR3. The germline gives CDR1 SGHRS, CDR2 YFSETQ. CDR3 DNA: TGCGCCAGCAAAACCGGGACAGAATGGAACACTGAAGCTTTCTTT. It specifies CASKTGTEWNTEAFF.

V usage is TRBV19 and J usage is TRBJ2-1; 8 bases map to TRBD2. CDR3 size: 18 residues. CDR1 is LNHDA, CDR2 SQIVND, per germline (reference sequence). Germline trimming cut 9 bases from V and 2 bases from J; bases unmatched to any gene: 18. This CDR3 reads CASAIVGGGGSPYNEQFF. CDR3 bases: TGTGCCAGCGCAATTGTTGGAGGCGGGGGGTCCCCCTACAATGAGCAGTTCTTC.

This chain links TRBV7-9 with TRBJ1-4; no firm D call. V was cut by 8 bases and J by 4 bases, with 14 bases left in between. The germline V gene encodes CDR1 SEHNR and CDR2 FQNEAQ (reference sequence). This CDR3 has 14 residues. The CDR3 loop reads CASEKDSFNEKLFF. CDR3 sequence (DNA): TGTGCCAGCGAAAAGGATAGCTTTAATGAAAAACTGTTTTTT. The full variable domain, in which reference TRBV7-9 and TRBJ1-4 provide the parts outside the CDR3, is DTGVSQNPRHKITKRGQNVTFRCDPISEHNRLYWYRQTLGQGPEFLTYFQNEAQLEKSRLLSDRFSAERPKGSFSTLEIQRTEQGDSAMYLCASEKDSFNEKLFFGSGTQLSVL.

This chain joins TRBV4-1 and TRBJ1-2; tentatively, D is TRBD1 (6 bases). Germline CDR1 and CDR2: MGHRA and YSYEKL. Deletions cut 7 bases from V and 2 bases from J, with 17 bases between. The CDR3 length is 15 residues. This chain's CDR3 is CASMVTRGVNYGYTF. The DNA for the CDR3 is TGCGCCAGCATGGTAACCAGGGGTGTAAACTATGGCTACACCTTC.

This clone was seen just once. The chain joins TRBV5-4 to TRBJ2-5, with 9 bases aligning to TRBD2. The J segment lost 3 bases and the V segment lost 0 bases, leaving 3 bases of the junction unmatched. Germline CDR1 reads SGHNT; CDR2 reads YYREEE (reference sequence). The CDR3 is 15 amino acids. CDR3 amino acids: CASSLAPSGEETQYF. In nucleotides, the CDR3 is TGTGCCAGCAGCTTGGCCCCTAGCGGGGAAGAGACCCAGTACTTC.

This chain uses TRBV6-6 with TRBJ2-7; 7 nucleotides line up with TRBD1. The CDR3 length is 16 residues. V gave up 4 bases and J gave up 2 bases; unmatched junction bases: 11. The V gene's germline CDR1 is MNHNY and CDR2 SVGAGI (reference sequence). CDR3: CASSSHSPDRTYEQYF. The CDR3 DNA reads as TGTGCCAGCAGTTCCCACTCCCCGGACAGGACCTACGAGCAGTACTTC.

The chain employs TRBV7-9 and TRBJ2-1; TRBD2 matches 7 bases. V was clipped by 5 bases and J by 5 bases; unmatched bases: 6. Germline-derived CDR1 and CDR2 are SEHNR and FQNEAQ (reference sequence). CDR3 length: 14 amino acids. CDR3 sequence (DNA): TGTGCCAGCAGCGAGAGCGGGGCTGACAATGAGCAGTTCTTC. Translated: CASSESGADNEQFF.

This clone was picked up one time. V gene TRBV7-2 combines with J gene TRBJ2-1; tentative D call: TRBD1 (6 bases). Between the trimmed V and J ends, which lost 3 bases and 8 bases, there was a span of 17 bases. The CDR3 is 15 amino acids. Germline assignment: CDR1 SGHTA and CDR2 FQGNSA. For the CDR3, the DNA is TGTGCCAGCAGCTTCAGGGGCTCAACATTCGATGAGCAGTTCTTC. Translated: CASSFRGSTFDEQFF.

J is TRBJ2-5 and V is TRBV4-1; 8 bases fit TRBD2. The CDR3 contains 16 residues. In germline, CDR1 is MGHRA, CDR2 YSYEKL. Trimming cost V 0 bases and J 5 bases; bases outside gene matches: 8. The CDR3 nucleotides read TGCGCCAGCAGCCAAGAAATGGCGGGGGGCGGCGAGACCCAGTACTTC. This gives the protein CASSQEMAGGGETQYF.

The chain combines TRBV6-5 with TRBJ2-7; the match to TRBD1 covers 9 bases. V lost 2 bases to trimming and J lost 0 bases; unmatched junction nucleotides: 2. The length of the CDR3 is 15 residues. Germline V lookup: CDR1 MNHEY, CDR2 SVGAGI. The CDR3 DNA sequence: TGTGCCAGCAGTTACGGGACAGGGTCCTCCTACGAGCAGTACTTC. Translated, it gives CASSYGTGSSYEQYF.

The chain carries TRBV6-5 and TRBJ2-5; 7 nucleotides line up with TRBD2. Germline trimming cut 6 bases from V and 5 bases from J; bases unmatched to any gene: 9. The CDR3 extends over 14 amino acids. In germline, CDR1 is MNHEY, CDR2 SVGAGI. The CDR3 spells CASSPTRRGETQYF. CDR3 nucleotides: TGTGCCAGCAGCCCGACTAGGCGGGGGGAGACCCAGTACTTC.

V usage is TRBV4-3 and J usage is TRBJ1-2; D might be TRBD1 (6 bases). Deletions cut 1 base from V and 3 bases from J, with 12 bases between. Germline assignment: CDR1 LGHNA and CDR2 YSLEER. This CDR3 has 15 residues. Here the CDR3 DNA reads TGCGCCAGCAGCCAAGGGGGGGCAGTAGACTATGGCTACACCTTC. It specifies CASSQGGAVDYGYTF.